These 21 T cell receptor beta chains were sequenced from one sample in a study of cytomegalovirus exposure and HLA in healthy donors. 13 Jbeta primers and 60 Vbeta primers were used for the PCR. Clones were read by immunoSEQ multiplex PCR, and TCRdb kept only the in-frame ones, dropping some. The sample carries some 100,000 clones, around three quarters recorded once. The sequenced sample was PBMCs. The receptors derive from a woman aged 40 to 55 in good health and CMV-seropositive.

The J gene is TRBJ1-5, the V gene TRBV11-2; 8 positions match TRBD1. The CDR3 contains 15 residues. Per germline, CDR1 SGHAT and CDR2 FQNNGV. V lost 5 bases to trimming and J lost 3 bases; unmatched junction nucleotides: 6. The CDR3 region is CASSLGQGPNQPQHF. The CDR3 nucleotides are TGTGCCAGCAGCCTAGGACAGGGCCCCAATCAGCCCCAGCATTTT.

The V and J genes are TRBV19 and TRBJ2-5; D unresolved. The CDR3 is 15 amino acids. V was pared by 4 bases and J by 5 bases, with 17 bases between. From germline, CDR1 is LNHDA and CDR2 SQIVND (reference sequence). For the CDR3, the DNA is TGTGCCAGTAGTACTTACTCAACGCCCCGGGAGACCCAGTACTTC. The encoded protein is CASSTYSTPRETQYF.

The J gene is TRBJ2-5, the V gene TRBV2, with 7 bases identical to TRBD1. The CDR3 loop spans 15 amino acids. J was trimmed by 5 bases and V by 9 bases; bases with no gene match: 15. Germline V lookup: CDR1 SNHLY, CDR2 FYNNEI. The CDR3 loop reads CASSLQGGEGETQYF. Written as DNA, the CDR3 is TGTGCCAGTTCCCTCCAAGGGGGCGAGGGGGAGACCCAGTACTTC.

This clone was observed a single time. V usage is TRBV7-8 and J usage is TRBJ2-3, with TRBD2 matching over 10 bases. After removal of 5 bases from V and 0 bases from J, the junction contained 5 bases not matched to a gene. This CDR3 is built from 16 residues. Germline V lookup: CDR1 SGHVS, CDR2 FQNEAQ. The CDR3 sequence is CASSLTLAGSTDTQYF. The CDR3 DNA reads as TGTGCCAGCAGCCTCACACTAGCGGGGAGCACAGATACGCAGTATTTT.

V gene TRBV5-1 combines with J gene TRBJ2-7; 10 nucleotides align to TRBD2. The V gene's germline CDR1 is SGHRS and CDR2 YFSETQ. V gave up 2 bases and J gave up 3 bases; unmatched junction bases: 5. This CDR3 comprises 15 residues. The CDR3 loop reads CASSLGTSANYEQYF. CDR3 bases: TGCGCCAGCAGCTTAGGGACTAGCGCGAACTACGAGCAGTACTTC.

The chain uses TRBV29-1 and TRBJ2-7; D unresolved. The CDR3 covers 11 residues. Germline V gene data show CDR1 as SQVTM and CDR2 as ANQGSEA. V was trimmed by 0 bases and J by 3 bases, leaving 3 bases between them. This CDR3 reads CSVEDNYEQYF. The CDR3 DNA is TGCAGCGTTGAAGACAACTACGAGCAGTACTTC.

The genes are TRBV6-4 and TRBJ2-3; D possibly corresponds to TRBD2 (7 bases). This CDR3 has 16 residues. The germline CDR1 and CDR2 sequences are MRHNA and SNTAGT. V was pared by 3 bases and J by 4 bases, with 17 bases between. Written as DNA, the CDR3 is TGTGCCAGCAGTGAGAGGGATGGCGGGGGCGCAGATACGCAGTATTTT. Its protein is CASSERDGGGADTQYF.

This clone was observed a few times. The chain combines TRBV7-8 with TRBJ1-4, with 8 bases identical to TRBD1. The CDR3 has 16 amino acids. Losses at the gene ends were 3 bases for V and 5 bases for J; bases not matched to a gene: 8. Germline loops: CDR1 SGHVS, CDR2 FQNEAQ. The CDR3 sequence is CASSFRRTGWNEKLFF. The CDR3 DNA follows: TGTGCCAGCAGCTTCAGGAGGACAGGGTGGAATGAAAAACTGTTTTTT. Combining the CDR3 with reference TRBV7-8 and TRBJ1-4 gives the whole variable domain GAGVSQSPRYKVAKRGQDVALRCDPISGHVSLFWYQQALGQGPEFLTYFQNEAQLDKSGLPSDRFFAERPEGSVSTLKIQRTQQEDSAVYLCASSFRRTGWNEKLFFGSGTQLSVL.

The chain links TRBV18 to TRBJ1-5; D gene ambiguous. Germline V gives CDR1 KGHSH, CDR2 LQKENI. Trimming took off 2 bases at V and 2 bases at J, with 10 bases between the two ends. The CDR3 sequence is 15 residues long. CDR3 coding DNA: TGTGCCAGCTCACCATTCGGAGACGGCAATCAGCCCCAGCATTTT. Protein product: CASSPFGDGNQPQHF.

The chain is built from TRBV5-1 and TRBJ2-5, with 12 positions matching TRBD1. The assigned J gene may be wrong: the sequence end matches TRBJ2-7 better. The CDR3 covers 15 residues. Germline V CDR1 and CDR2: SGHRS, YFSETQ. Written as DNA, the CDR3 is TGCGCCAGCAGTTCGGGACAGGGGGCCTCTCTCGAGCAGTACTTC. It specifies CASSSGQGASLEQYF.

This clone was seen once. The chain links TRBV28 to TRBJ2-3, with TRBD2 matching 11 bases. The CDR3 has 16 residues. CDR1 and CDR2 (germline): MDHEN, SYDVKM. V lost 5 bases to trimming and J lost 2 bases; unmatched junction nucleotides: 6. The CDR3 spells CASSQVAGGATDTQYF. CDR3 DNA sequence: TGTGCCAGCAGTCAAGTAGCGGGAGGGGCCACAGATACGCAGTATTTT.

The chain recombines TRBV5-6 with TRBJ2-5; TRBD1 matches 7 bases. The CDR3 consists of 16 residues. Trimming took 3 bases from V and 5 from J; bases not matched to a gene: 13. The germline V gene has CDR1 SGHDT and CDR2 YYEEEE. The CDR3 loop reads CASSSTGAISGETQYF. CDR3 bases: TGTGCCAGCAGCTCAACAGGGGCGATCTCTGGGGAGACCCAGTACTTC. Complete variable domain (other parts from reference TRBV5-6 and TRBJ2-5): DAGVTQSPTHLIKTRGQQVTLRCSPKSGHDTVSWYQQALGQGPQFIFQYYEEEERQRGNFPDRFSGHQFPNYSSELNVNALLLGDSALYLCASSSTGAISGETQYFGPGTRLLVL.

This clone turned up a few times. The genes are TRBV6-1 and TRBJ2-7; TRBD1 aligns across 7 bases. Germline lookup yields CDR1 MNHNS and CDR2 SASEGT. With V trimmed by 6 bases and J by 4 bases, 3 bases remained unmatched. The CDR3 runs 12 residues. CDR3 in amino acids: CASSIQGYEQYF. Here the CDR3 DNA reads TGTGCCAGCAGCATACAGGGGTACGAGCAGTACTTC.

The chain is built from TRBV19 and TRBJ2-1, with D perhaps TRBD2 (6 bases). CDR3 length: 15 residues. Germline V gene sequence: CDR1 LNHDA, CDR2 SQIVND (reference sequence). The V end was cut by 8 bases, the J end by 0 bases, with 14 bases between. The CDR3 reads CASDVGGSSYNEQFF. CDR3 bases: TGTGCCAGTGACGTCGGAGGGAGCTCCTACAATGAGCAGTTCTTC. Complete variable domain (other parts from reference TRBV19 and TRBJ2-1): DGGITQSPKYLFRKEGQNVTLSCEQNLNHDAMYWYRQDPGQGLRLIYYSQIVNDFQKGDIAEGYSVSREKKESFPLTVTSAQKNPTAFYLCASDVGGSSYNEQFFGPGTRLTVL.

The chain couples TRBV4-2 to TRBJ2-2, with TRBD2 matching 11 bases. This CDR3 is built from 18 residues. J gave up 4 bases and V 0 bases, and 7 bases lay outside the gene matches. Germline V gene sequence: CDR1 LGHNA, CDR2 YNFKEQ. CDR3 nucleotides: TGTGCCAGCAGCCAAGATACTAGCGGGAGCATCGGCACCGGGGAGCTGTTTTTT. Its translation is CASSQDTSGSIGTGELFF.

The V and J genes are TRBV7-9 and TRBJ1-1; D not certain. This CDR3 has 12 residues. The V and J ends lost 5 bases and 0 bases respectively, with 4 bases between them. Germline V gives CDR1 SEHNR, CDR2 FQNEAQ (reference sequence). The CDR3 nucleotides are TGTGCCAGCAGCCACATGAACACTGAAGCTTTCTTT. Residues: CASSHMNTEAFF.

V usage is TRBV7-2 and J usage is TRBJ1-2; 8 nucleotides line up with TRBD1. Germline V gene sequence: CDR1 SGHTA, CDR2 FQGNSA. V trimming: 3 bases; J trimming: 8 bases; junction bases outside the gene matches: 14. The CDR3 is made up of 16 amino acids. This CDR3 is CASSLGGETGARGYTF. The CDR3 coding sequence is TGTGCCAGCAGCTTGGGGGGGGAGACAGGGGCTCGGGGCTACACCTTC.

V usage is TRBV6-1 and J usage is TRBJ2-7; 9 bases fit TRBD1. In germline, CDR1 is MNHNS, CDR2 SASEGT. The CDR3 consists of 19 residues. With 6 bases clipped from V and 3 bases from J, the junction kept 21 bases outside the gene matches. In DNA, the CDR3 is TGTGCCAGCAGCGAATACGGGACAGGGCAGAACACGGGCCTCTACGAGCAGTACTTC. Amino acids: CASSEYGTGQNTGLYEQYF.

This clone was seen a single time. One base away lies a much larger clone, so this may be a sequencing read error. V usage is TRBV27 and J usage is TRBJ1-1; D perhaps matches TRBD1 (5 bases). The CDR3 runs 13 residues. Trimming cost V 4 bases and J 1 base, with 7 bases left between them. Per the germline V gene, CDR1 is MNHEY and CDR2 is SMNVEV (reference sequence). The chain's CDR3 is CASSWGENTEAFF. DNA for the CDR3: TGTGCCAGCAGTTGGGGGGAGAACACTGAAGCTTTCTTT.

The chain uses TRBV5-1 and TRBJ2-5, with 11 bases fitting TRBD1. Trimming at V came to 4 bases and at J to 5 bases, leaving 10 bases not matched to a gene. This CDR3 region has 16 residues. Germline values: CDR1 SGHRS, CDR2 YFSETQ. The CDR3 DNA sequence: TGCGCCAGCAGCGTGGGACGGGGACAGGGGGGCGAGACCCAGTACTTC. Translation: CASSVGRGQGGETQYF.

This rearrangement joins TRBV19 to TRBJ2-1, with TRBD2 identical over 11 bases. CDR3 length: 17 amino acids. Trimming removed 5 bases from V and 10 bases from J; junction bases left unmatched: 16. CDR1 LNHDA and CDR2 SQIVND come from the germline V gene (reference sequence). The CDR3 loop is CASSPTSGSAYLGEQFF. Written as DNA, the CDR3 is TGTGCCAGTAGTCCAACTAGCGGGAGCGCTTACTTGGGGGAGCAGTTCTTC.